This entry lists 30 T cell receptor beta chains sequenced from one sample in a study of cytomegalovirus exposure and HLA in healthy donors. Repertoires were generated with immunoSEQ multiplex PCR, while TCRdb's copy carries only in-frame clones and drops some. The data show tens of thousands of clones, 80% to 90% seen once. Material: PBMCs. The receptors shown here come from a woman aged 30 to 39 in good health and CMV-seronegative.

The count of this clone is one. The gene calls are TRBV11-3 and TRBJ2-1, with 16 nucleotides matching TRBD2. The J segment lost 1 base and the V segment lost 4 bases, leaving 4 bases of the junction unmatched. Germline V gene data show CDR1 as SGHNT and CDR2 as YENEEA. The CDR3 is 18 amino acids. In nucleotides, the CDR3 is TGTGCCAGCAGCTCGGGACTAGCGGGAGGGCCGTCCTACAATGAGCAGTTCTTC. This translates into CASSSGLAGGPSYNEQFF.

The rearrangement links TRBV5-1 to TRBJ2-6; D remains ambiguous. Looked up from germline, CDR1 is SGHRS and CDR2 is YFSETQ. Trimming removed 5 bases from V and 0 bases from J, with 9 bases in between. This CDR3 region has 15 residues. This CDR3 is CASSPMSSGANVLTF. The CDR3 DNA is TGCGCCAGCAGTCCAATGAGCTCTGGGGCCAACGTCCTGACTTTC. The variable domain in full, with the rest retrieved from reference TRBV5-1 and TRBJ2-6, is KAGVTQTPRYLIKTRGQQVTLSCSPISGHRSVSWYQQTPGQGLQFLFEYFSETQRNKGNFPGRFSGRQFSNSRSEMNVSTLELGDSALYLCASSPMSSGANVLTFGAGSRLTVL.

In nucleotides, the CDR3 is TGCGCCAGCAGCCAAGGGTTGGGGGGGGCCGGGGGCTACACCTTC. This encodes CASSQGLGGAGGYTF. This chain connects TRBV4-3 to TRBJ1-2; TRBD1 is a possible D gene (6 bases). There are 15 residues in the CDR3. V lost 1 base to trimming and J lost 8 bases, with 17 bases between them. Germline V gene sequence: CDR1 LGHNA, CDR2 YSLEER.

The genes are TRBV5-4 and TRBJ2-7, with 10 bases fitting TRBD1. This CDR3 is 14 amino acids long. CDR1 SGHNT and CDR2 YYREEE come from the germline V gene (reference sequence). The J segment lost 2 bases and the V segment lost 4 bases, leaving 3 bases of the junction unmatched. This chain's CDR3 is CASSRGQGAYEQYF. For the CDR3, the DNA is TGTGCCAGCAGCCGAGGACAGGGGGCCTACGAGCAGTACTTC.

CDR3 in DNA: TGTGCCAGCAGGGGCTATCCGACTAGCGAAGGCTTTTTTTACAATGAGCAGTTCTTC. It codes for CASRGYPTSEGFFYNEQFF. This rearrangement joins TRBV28 to TRBJ2-1; 8 nucleotides agree with TRBD2. J was trimmed by 4 bases and V by 6 bases; bases with no gene match: 20. The CDR3 loop spans 19 amino acids. Germline-derived CDR1 and CDR2 are MDHEN and SYDVKM.

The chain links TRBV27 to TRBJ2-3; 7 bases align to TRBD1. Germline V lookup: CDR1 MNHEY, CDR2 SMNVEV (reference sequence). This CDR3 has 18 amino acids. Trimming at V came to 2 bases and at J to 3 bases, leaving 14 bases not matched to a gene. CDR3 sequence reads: CASSLRGRISFGTDTQYF. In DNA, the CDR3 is TGTGCCAGCAGTTTAAGGGGGCGCATAAGTTTTGGGACAGATACGCAGTATTTT.

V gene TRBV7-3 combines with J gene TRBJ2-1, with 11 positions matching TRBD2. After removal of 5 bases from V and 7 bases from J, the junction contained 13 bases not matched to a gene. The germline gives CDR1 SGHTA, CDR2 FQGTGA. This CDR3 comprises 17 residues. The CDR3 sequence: CASSPGVLAGGDNEQFF. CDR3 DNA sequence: TGTGCCAGCAGCCCCGGGGTCCTAGCGGGAGGAGATAATGAGCAGTTCTTC.

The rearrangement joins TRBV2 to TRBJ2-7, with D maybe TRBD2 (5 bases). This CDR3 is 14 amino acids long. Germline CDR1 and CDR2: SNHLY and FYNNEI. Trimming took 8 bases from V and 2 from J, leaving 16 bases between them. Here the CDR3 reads CASYEGAWAYEQYF. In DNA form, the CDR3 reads TGTGCCAGCTACGAGGGCGCCTGGGCCTACGAGCAGTACTTC.

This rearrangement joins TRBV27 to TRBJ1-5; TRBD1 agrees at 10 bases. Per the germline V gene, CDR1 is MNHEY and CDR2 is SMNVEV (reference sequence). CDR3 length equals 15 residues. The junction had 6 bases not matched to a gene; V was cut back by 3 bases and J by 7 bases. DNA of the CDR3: TGTGCCAGCAGTTTGGGGGGGACAGGGGTGCAGCCCCAGCATTTT. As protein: CASSLGGTGVQPQHF.

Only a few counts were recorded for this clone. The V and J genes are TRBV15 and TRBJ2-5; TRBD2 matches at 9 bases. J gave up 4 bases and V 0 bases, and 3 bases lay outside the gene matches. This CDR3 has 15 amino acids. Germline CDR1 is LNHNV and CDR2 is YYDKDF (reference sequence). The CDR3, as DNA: TGTGCCACCAGCAGAGATTCTAGCGGGACAGAGACCCAGTACTTC. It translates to CATSRDSSGTETQYF.

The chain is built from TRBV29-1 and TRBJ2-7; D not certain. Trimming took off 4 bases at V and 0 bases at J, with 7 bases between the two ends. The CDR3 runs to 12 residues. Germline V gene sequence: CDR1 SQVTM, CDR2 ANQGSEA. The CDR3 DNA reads TGCAGCGTTGCGATGAGCTCCTACGAGCAGTACTTC. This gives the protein CSVAMSSYEQYF.

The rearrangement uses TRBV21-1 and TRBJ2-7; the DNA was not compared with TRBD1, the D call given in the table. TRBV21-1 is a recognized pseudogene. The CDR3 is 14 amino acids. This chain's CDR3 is CASSLGAGLYEQYF. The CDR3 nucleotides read TGTGCCAGCAGCCTTGGGGCAGGGCTCTACGAGCAGTACTTC.

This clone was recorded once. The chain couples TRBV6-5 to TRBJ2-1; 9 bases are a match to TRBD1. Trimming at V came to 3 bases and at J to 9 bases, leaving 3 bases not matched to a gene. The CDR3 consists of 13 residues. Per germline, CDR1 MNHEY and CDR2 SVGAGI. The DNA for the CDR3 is TGTGCCAGCAGTTATGGGGACAGGGTTGAGCAGTTCTTC. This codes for CASSYGDRVEQFF.

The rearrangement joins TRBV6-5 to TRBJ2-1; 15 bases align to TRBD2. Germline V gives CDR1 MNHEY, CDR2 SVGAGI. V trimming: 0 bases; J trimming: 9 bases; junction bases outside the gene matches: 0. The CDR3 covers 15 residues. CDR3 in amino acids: CASSYSGLAGGEQFF. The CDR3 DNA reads TGTGCCAGCAGTTACTCGGGACTAGCGGGAGGTGAGCAGTTCTTC.

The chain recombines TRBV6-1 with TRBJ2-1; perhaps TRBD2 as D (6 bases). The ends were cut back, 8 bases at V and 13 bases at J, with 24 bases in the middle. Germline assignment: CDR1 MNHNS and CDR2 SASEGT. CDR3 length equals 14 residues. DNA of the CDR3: TGTGCCAGCTCATTCGGAGCTCGCGGGACGGGCCAGTTCTTC. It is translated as CASSFGARGTGQFF.

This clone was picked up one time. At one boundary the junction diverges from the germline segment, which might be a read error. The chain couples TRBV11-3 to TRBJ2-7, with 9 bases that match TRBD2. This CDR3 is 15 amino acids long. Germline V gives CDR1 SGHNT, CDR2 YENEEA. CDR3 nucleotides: TGCGCCAGCAGCCCCCCAGGGCTAGCGGGATCCGAGCAGTACTTC. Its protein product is CASSPPGLAGSEQYF.

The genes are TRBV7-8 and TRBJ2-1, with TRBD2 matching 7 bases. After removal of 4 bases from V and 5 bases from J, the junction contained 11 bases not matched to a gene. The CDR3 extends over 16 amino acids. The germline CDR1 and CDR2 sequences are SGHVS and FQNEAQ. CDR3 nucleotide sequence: TGTGCCAGCAGCTCGAAAGCGGGGACTTATGACAATGAGCAGTTCTTC. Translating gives CASSSKAGTYDNEQFF.

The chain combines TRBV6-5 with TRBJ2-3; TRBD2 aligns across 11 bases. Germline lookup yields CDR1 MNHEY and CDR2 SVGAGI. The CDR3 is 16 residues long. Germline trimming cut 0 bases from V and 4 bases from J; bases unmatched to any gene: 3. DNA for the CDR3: TGTGCCAGCAGTTACTCGGGTAGCGGGAGGGCAGATACGCAGTATTTT. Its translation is CASSYSGSGRADTQYF.

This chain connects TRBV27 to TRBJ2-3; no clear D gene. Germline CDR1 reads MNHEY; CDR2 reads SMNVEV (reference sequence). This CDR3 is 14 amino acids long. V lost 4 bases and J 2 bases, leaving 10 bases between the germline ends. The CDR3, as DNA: TGTGCCAGCAGTTACGTGACTGACACAGATACGCAGTATTTT. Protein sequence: CASSYVTDTDTQYF.

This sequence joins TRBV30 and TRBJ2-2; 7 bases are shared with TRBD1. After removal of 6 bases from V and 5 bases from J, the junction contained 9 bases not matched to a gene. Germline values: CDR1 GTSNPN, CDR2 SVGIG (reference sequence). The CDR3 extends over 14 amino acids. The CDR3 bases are TGTGCCTGCCCCGAGAAGGGGGCAACCGGGGAGCTGTTTTTT. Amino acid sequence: CACPEKGATGELFF.

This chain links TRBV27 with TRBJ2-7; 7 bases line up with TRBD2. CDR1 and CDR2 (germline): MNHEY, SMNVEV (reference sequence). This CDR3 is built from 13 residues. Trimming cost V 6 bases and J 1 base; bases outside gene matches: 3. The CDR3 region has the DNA TGTGCCAGCAGGGCTAGCGGATCCTACGAGCAGTACTTC. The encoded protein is CASRASGSYEQYF.

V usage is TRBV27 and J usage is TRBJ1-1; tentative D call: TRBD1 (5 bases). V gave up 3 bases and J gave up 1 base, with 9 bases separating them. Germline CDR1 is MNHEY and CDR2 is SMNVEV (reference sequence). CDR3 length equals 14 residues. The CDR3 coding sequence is TGTGCCAGCAGTTTGGGGGGACCGAACACTGAAGCTTTCTTT. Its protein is CASSLGGPNTEAFF.

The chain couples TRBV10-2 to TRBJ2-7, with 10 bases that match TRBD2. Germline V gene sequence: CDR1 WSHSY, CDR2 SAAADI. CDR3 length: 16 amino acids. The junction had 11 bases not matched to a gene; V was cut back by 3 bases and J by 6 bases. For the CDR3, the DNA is TGCGCCAGCAGTGATACTAGCGGGACAGCCCGTGGCGAGCAGTACTTC. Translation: CASSDTSGTARGEQYF.

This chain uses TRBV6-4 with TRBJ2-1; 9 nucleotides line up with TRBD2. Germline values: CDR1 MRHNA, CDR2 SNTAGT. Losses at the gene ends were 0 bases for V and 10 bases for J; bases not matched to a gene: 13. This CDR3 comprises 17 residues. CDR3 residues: CASSDSNLRATSGEQFF. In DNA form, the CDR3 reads TGTGCCAGCAGTGACTCGAATCTCCGCGCGACTAGCGGAGAGCAGTTCTTC.

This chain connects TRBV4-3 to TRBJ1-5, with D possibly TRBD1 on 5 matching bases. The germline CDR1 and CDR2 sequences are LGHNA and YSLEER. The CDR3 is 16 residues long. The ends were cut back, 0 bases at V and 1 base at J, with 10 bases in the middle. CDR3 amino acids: CASSQDQGWSNQPQHF. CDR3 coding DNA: TGCGCCAGCAGCCAAGATCAGGGATGGAGCAATCAGCCCCAGCATTTT.

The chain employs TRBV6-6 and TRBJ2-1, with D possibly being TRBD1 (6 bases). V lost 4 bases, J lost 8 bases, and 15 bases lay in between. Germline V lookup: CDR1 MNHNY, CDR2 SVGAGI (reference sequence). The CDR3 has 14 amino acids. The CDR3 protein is CASSFKGESDEQFF. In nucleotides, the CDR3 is TGTGCCAGCAGTTTCAAGGGGGAGTCCGATGAGCAGTTCTTC.

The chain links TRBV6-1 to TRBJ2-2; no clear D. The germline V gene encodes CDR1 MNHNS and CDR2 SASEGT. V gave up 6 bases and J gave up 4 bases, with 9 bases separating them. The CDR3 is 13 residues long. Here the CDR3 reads CASRPTSTGELFF. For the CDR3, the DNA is TGTGCCAGCAGGCCCACAAGCACCGGGGAGCTGTTTTTT.

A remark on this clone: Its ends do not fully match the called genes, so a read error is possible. CDR3 sequence reads: CASSQGQGYYGYTF. The CDR3 DNA reads as TGTGCCAGCAGCCAAGGACAGGGGTACTACGGCTACACCTTC. The genes are TRBV9 and TRBJ1-2; 9 bases line up with TRBD1. Germline V gives CDR1 SGDLS, CDR2 YYNGEE. The CDR3 runs to 14 residues.

The chain's CDR3 is CASSLAGTSYEQYF. CDR3 DNA: TGTGCCAGCAGTTTAGCGGGGACGAGCTACGAGCAGTACTTC. The chain employs TRBV6-5 and TRBJ2-7; TRBD2 aligns across 8 bases. The CDR3 runs to 14 residues. From germline, CDR1 is MNHEY and CDR2 SVGAGI. Trimming cost V 4 bases and J 3 bases; bases outside gene matches: 5.

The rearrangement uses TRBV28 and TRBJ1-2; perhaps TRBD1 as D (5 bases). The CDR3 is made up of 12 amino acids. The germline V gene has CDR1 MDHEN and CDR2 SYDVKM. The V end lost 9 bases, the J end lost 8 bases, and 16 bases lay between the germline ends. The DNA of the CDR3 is TGTGCCAGTGGGGGGAGGGGAGAAGGCTACACCTTC. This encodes CASGGRGEGYTF.